The present entry profiles one T cell receptor beta chain with its context. Its matching antigen is unknown. The data derive from a study of OX40 agonist ivuxolimab in advanced cancers. Background on the study: Patients were infused with ivuxolimab every 2 weeks at 0.01 to 10 mg/kg. Partial responses occurred in Three dose-escalation patients, one with hepatocellular carcinoma and two with cutaneous melanoma. Points from the study as a whole: Researchers report that CD8+ T cells had, on average, more expanded clones than CD4+.

Sequenced by immunoSEQ multiplex PCR; TCRdb stores in-frame clones only, minus some. The sample records about 49,000 clones, approximately 84% being singletons. The CDR3 contains 14 residues. Germline-derived CDR1 and CDR2 are LNHDA and SQIVND (reference sequence). V gave up 2 bases and J gave up 5 bases, with 9 bases separating them. The rearrangement links TRBV19 to TRBJ2-2; no firm D call. The source is an adult with an advanced solid tumor such as melanoma, head and neck, liver or kidney cancer. Sequenced material: CD4+ or CD8+ T cells sorted from blood, taken in a trial of the OX40 agonist ivuxolimab. CDR3 nucleotides: TGTGCCAGTAGTATAAAGTCCCCAACCGGGGAGCTGTTTTTT. Translating gives CASSIKSPTGELFF.